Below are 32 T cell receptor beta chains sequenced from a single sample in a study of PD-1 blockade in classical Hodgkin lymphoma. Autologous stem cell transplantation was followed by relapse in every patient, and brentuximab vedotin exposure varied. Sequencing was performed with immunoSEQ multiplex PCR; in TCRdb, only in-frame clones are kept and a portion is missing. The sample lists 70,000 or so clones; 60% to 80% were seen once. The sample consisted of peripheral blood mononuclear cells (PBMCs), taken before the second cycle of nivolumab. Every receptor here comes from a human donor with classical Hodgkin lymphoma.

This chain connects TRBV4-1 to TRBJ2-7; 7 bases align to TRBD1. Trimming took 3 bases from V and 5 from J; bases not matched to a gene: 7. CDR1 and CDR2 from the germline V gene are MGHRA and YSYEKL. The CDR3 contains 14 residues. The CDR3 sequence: CASSQGDSRHEQYF. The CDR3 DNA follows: TGCGCCAGCAGCCAGGGGGACAGCAGACACGAGCAGTACTTC.

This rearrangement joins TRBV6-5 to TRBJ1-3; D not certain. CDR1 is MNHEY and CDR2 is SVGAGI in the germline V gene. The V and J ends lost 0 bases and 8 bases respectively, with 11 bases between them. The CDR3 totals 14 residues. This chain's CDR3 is CASSYSGPGYTIYF. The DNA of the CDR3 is TGTGCCAGCAGTTACTCCGGGCCCGGATACACCATATATTTT.

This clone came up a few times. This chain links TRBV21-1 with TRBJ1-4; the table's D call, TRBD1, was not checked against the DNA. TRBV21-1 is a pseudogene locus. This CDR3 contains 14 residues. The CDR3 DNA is TGTGCCAGCAGCAAAGGACAGGGAAATGAAAAACTGTTTTTT. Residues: CASSKGQGNEKLFF.

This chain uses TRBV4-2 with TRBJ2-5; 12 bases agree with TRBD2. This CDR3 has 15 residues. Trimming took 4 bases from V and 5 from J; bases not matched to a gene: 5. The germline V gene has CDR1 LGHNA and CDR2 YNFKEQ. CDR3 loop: CASSPSGRAGETQYF. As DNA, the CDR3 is TGTGCCAGCAGCCCTAGCGGGAGGGCCGGGGAGACCCAGTACTTC.

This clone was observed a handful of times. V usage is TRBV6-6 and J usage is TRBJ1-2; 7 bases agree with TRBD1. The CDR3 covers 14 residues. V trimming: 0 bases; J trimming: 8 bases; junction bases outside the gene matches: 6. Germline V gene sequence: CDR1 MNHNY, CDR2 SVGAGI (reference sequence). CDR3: CASSYSPDRVGYTF. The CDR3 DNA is TGTGCCAGCAGTTACTCGCCTGACAGGGTGGGCTACACCTTC.

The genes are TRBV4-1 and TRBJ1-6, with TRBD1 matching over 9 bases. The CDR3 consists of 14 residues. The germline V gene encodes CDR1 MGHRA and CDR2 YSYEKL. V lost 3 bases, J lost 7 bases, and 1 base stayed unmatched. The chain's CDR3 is CASSHGTGNSPLHF. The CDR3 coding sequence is TGCGCCAGCAGCCATGGGACAGGGAATTCACCCCTCCACTTT.

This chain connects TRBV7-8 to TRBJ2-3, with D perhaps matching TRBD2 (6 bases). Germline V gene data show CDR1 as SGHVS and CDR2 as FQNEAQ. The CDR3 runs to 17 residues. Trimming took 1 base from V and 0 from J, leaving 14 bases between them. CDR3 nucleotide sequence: TGTGCCAGCAGCTTAGGCTTTGACAGCGGGAGCACAGATACGCAGTATTTT. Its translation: CASSLGFDSGSTDTQYF.

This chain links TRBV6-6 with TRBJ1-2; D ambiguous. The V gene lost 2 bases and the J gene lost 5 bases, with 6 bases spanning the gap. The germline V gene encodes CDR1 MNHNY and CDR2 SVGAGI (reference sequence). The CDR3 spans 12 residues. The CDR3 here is CASSYDGYGYTF. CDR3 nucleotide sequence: TGTGCCAGCAGTTACGACGGTTATGGCTACACCTTC.

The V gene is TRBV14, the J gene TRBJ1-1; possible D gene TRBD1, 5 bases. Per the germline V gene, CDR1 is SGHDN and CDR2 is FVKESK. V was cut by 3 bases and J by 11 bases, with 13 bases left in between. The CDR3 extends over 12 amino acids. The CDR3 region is CASSHLQAQAFF. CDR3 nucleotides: TGTGCCAGCAGCCACTTACAGGCACAGGCTTTCTTT.

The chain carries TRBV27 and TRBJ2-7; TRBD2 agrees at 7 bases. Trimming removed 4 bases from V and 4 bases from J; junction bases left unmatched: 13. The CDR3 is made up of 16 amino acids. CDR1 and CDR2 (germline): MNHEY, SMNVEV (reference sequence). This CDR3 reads CASSYGDGGSGYEQYF. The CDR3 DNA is TGTGCCAGCAGTTATGGGGATGGGGGTAGCGGGTACGAGCAGTACTTC.

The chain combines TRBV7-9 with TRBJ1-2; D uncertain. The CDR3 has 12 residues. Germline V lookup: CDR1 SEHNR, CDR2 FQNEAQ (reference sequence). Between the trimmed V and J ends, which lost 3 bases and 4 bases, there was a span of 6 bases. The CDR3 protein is CASSFSLYGYTF. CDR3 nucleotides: TGTGCCAGCAGCTTTTCCCTCTATGGCTACACCTTC.

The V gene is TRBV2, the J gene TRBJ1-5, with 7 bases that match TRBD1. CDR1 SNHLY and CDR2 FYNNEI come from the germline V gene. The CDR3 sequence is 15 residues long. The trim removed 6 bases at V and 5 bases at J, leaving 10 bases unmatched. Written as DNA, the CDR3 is TGTGCCAGCAGACTCGACAGGGCGGGGGATCAGCCCCAGCATTTT. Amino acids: CASRLDRAGDQPQHF.

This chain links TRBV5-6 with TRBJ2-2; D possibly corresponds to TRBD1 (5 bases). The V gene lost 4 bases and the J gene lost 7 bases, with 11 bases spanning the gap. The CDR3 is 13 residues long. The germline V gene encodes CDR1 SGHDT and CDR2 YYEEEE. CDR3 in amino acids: CASSAQGSGELFF. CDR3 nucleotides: TGTGCCAGCAGCGCGCAGGGTAGCGGGGAGCTGTTTTTT.

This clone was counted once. CDR3 nucleotides: TGCAGCGTTCTAAGGGGGGTAACGGAGACCCAGTACTTC. Encoded protein: CSVLRGVTETQYF. V gene TRBV29-1 combines with J gene TRBJ2-5, with D perhaps being TRBD1 or TRBD2 (6 bases each). The CDR3 has 13 residues. With 5 bases removed from V and 5 bases from J, the gap between germline ends came to 15 bases. Germline V gene data show CDR1 as SQVTM and CDR2 as ANQGSEA.

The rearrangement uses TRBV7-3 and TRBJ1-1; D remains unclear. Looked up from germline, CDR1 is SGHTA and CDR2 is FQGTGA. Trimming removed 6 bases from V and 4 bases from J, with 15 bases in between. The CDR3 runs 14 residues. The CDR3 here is CASSPTPWGTEAFF. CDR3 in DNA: TGTGCCAGCAGTCCGACTCCTTGGGGCACTGAAGCTTTCTTT.

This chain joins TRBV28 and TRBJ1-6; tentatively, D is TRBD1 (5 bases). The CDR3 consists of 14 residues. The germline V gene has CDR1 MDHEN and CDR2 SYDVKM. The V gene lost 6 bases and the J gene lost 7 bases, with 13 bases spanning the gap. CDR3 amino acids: CASRTRVRNSPLHF. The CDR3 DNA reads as TGTGCCAGCAGAACCAGGGTTAGGAATTCACCCCTCCACTTT.

CDR3 protein: CASSAQGAREQYF. CDR3 nucleotide sequence: TGTGCCAGCAGTGCACAGGGGGCAAGGGAGCAGTACTTC. The rearrangement uses TRBV6-1 and TRBJ2-7, with 9 bases lining up with TRBD1. Losses at the gene ends were 4 bases for V and 7 bases for J; bases not matched to a gene: 5. Germline CDR1 is MNHNS and CDR2 is SASEGT. This CDR3 has 13 residues.

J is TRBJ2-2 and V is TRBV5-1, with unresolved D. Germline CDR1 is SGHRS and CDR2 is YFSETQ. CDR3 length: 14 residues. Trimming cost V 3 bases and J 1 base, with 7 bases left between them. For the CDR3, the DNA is TGCGCCAGCAGCTCAAACAAGAACACCGGGGAGCTGTTTTTT. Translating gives CASSSNKNTGELFF.

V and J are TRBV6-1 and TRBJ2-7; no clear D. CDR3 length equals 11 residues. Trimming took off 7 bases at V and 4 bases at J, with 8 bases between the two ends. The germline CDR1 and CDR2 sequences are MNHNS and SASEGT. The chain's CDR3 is CASNYPYEQYF. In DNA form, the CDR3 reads TGTGCCAGCAATTACCCGTACGAGCAGTACTTC.

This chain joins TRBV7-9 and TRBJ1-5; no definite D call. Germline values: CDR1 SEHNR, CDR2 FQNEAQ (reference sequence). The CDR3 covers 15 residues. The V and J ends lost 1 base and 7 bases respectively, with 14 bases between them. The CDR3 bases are TGTGCCAGCAGCTTAGTGGGCCCGTCCGGCCAGCCCCAGCATTTT. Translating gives CASSLVGPSGQPQHF.

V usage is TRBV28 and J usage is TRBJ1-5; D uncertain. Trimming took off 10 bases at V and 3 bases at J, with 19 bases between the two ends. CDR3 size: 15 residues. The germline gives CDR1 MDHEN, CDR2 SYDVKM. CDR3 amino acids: CATRYPFNLNQPQHF. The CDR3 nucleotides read TGTGCCACTCGATACCCTTTTAACCTCAATCAGCCCCAGCATTTT.

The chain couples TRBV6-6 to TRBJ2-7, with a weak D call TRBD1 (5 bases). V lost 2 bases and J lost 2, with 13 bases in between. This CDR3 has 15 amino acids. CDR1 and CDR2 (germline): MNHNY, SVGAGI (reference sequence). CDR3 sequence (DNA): TGTGCCAGCAGTTACGCCCAGGGAAGAACCTACGAGCAGTACTTC. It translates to CASSYAQGRTYEQYF.

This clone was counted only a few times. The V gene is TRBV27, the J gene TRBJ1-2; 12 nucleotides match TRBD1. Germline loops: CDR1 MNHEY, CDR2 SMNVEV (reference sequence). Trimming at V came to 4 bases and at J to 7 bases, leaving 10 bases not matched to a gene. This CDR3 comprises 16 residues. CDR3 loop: CASSSFRDRGQGGYTF. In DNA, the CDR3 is TGTGCCAGCAGTTCATTCCGGGACAGGGGGCAGGGTGGCTACACCTTC.

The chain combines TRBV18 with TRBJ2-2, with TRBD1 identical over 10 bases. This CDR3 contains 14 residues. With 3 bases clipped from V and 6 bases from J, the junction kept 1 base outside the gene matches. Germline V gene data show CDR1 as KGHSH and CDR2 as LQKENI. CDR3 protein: CASSPGQGAGELFF. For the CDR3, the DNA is TGTGCCAGCTCACCTGGACAGGGGGCCGGGGAGCTGTTTTTT.

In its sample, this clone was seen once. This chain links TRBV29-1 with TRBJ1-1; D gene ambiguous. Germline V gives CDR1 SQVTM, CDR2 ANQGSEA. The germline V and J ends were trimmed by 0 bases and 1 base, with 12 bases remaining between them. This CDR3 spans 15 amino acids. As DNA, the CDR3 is TGCAGCGTTGAAGATCGTACGGGCTGGAACACTGAAGCTTTCTTT. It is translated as CSVEDRTGWNTEAFF.

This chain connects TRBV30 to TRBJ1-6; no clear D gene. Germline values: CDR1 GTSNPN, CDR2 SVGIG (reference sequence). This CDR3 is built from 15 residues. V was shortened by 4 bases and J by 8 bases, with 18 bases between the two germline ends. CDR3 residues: CAWISGIIRHSPLHF. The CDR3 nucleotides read TGTGCCTGGATTAGTGGAATCATCCGGCATTCACCCCTCCACTTT.

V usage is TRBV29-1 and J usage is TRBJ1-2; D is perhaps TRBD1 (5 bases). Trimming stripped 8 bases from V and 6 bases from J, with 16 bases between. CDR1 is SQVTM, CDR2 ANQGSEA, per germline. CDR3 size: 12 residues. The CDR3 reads CSPGGREDGYTF. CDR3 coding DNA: TGCAGCCCCGGGGGTAGGGAGGATGGCTACACCTTC.

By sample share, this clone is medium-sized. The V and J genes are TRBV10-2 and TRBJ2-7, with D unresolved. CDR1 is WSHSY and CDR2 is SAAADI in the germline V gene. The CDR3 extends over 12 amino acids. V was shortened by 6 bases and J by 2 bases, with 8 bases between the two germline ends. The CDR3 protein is CASSPVPYEQYF. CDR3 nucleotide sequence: TGCGCCAGCAGCCCTGTCCCCTACGAGCAGTACTTC.

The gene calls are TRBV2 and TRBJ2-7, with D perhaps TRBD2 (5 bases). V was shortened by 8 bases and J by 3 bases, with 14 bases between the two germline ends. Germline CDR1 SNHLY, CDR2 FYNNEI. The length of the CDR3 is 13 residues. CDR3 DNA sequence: TGTGCCAGCGCTAGCAGGACTGGCTACGAGCAGTACTTC. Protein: CASASRTGYEQYF.

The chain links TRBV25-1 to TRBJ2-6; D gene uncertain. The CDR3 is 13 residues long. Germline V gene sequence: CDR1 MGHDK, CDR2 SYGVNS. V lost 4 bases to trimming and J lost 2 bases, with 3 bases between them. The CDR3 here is CASSGTGANVLTF. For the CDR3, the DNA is TGTGCCAGCAGTGGGACTGGGGCCAACGTCCTGACTTTC.

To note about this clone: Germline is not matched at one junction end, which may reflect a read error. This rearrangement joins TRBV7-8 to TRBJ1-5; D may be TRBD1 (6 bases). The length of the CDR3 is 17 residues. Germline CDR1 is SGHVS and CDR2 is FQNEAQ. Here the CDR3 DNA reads TGTACCAGCAGCTTAGTTCTAAGGCCAGGGGAGGGTCAGCCCCAGCATTTT. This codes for CTSSLVLRPGEGQPQHF.

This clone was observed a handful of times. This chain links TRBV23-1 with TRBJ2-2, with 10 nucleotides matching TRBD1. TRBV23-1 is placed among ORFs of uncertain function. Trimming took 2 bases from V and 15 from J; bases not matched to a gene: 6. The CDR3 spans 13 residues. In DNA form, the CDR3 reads TGCGCCAGCAGTCAAGAAGCGGGACAGGGGTTGTTTTTT. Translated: CASSQEAGQGLFF.